The 21 T cell receptor beta chains below all came from one sample that was sequenced in a study of CD8 T cells in ankylosing spondylitis. Antigens of these TCRs are unknown. Notes on the study in general: Blood of patients with ankylosing spondylitis appeared to be characterized by a TCR beta motif of several highly homologous variants.

TCRdb used MiXCR to reprocess the 5' RACE reads, holding one entry per CDR3 protein. The table lists a few hundred thousand distinct CDR3 sequences, under 20% of them singletons. Sequenced input: blood, either unsorted or a sorted T cell fraction (not recorded which). The receptor set was obtained from a male donor with ankylosing spondylitis.

The chain is built from TRBV20-1 and TRBJ1-1; 9 bases align to TRBD1. The CDR3 covers 15 residues. Germline V CDR1 and CDR2: DFQATT, SNEGSKA (reference sequence). J gave up 1 base and V 1 base, and 4 bases lay outside the gene matches. The CDR3 sequence is CSARALTGGNTEAFF. The CDR3 region has the DNA TGCAGTGCTAGAGCCCTGACAGGGGGGAACACTGAAGCTTTCTTT.

This clonotype was counted a few times. CDR3 region: CSAINGGSSYNSPLHF. For the CDR3, the DNA is TGCAGTGCCATCAACGGTGGGAGCTCCTATAATTCACCCCTCCACTTT. J is TRBJ1-6 and V is TRBV20-1; D is ambiguous. CDR3 length: 16 residues. Trimming shortened V by 6 bases and J by 0 bases, and 15 bases separated the two germline ends. The germline gives CDR1 DFQATT, CDR2 SNEGSKA (reference sequence).

A few counts support this clonotype. The chain couples TRBV29-1 to TRBJ2-7; 8 nucleotides align to TRBD1. Germline values: CDR1 SQVTM, CDR2 ANQGSEA. With 6 bases clipped from V and 3 bases from J, the junction kept 4 bases outside the gene matches. This CDR3 contains 12 residues. The chain's CDR3 is CSVPGQGYEQYF. For the CDR3, the DNA is TGCAGCGTCCCAGGACAGGGCTACGAGCAGTACTTC.

V is TRBV28 and J is TRBJ1-1; no firm D call. Germline CDR1 and CDR2: MDHEN and SYDVKM. V was shortened by 10 bases and J by 4 bases, with 16 bases between the two germline ends. This CDR3 has 13 amino acids. CDR3 in amino acids: CATRRRGGTEAFF. CDR3 bases: TGTGCCACCCGACGCCGGGGAGGCACTGAAGCTTTCTTT. The full variable domain, its missing parts supplied by reference TRBV28 and TRBJ1-1, is DVKVTQSSRYLVKRTGEKVFLECVQDMDHENMFWYRQDPGLGLRLIYFSYDVKMKEKGDIPEGYSVSREKKERFSLILESASTNQTSMYLCATRRRGGTEAFFGQGTRLTVV.

This chain links TRBV5-6 with TRBJ1-2; 7 bases are shared with TRBD1. Germline CDR1 reads SGHDT; CDR2 reads YYEEEE. The CDR3 sequence is 14 residues long. V trimming: 3 bases; J trimming: 8 bases; junction bases outside the gene matches: 10. CDR3 residues: CASSWGTAERGYTF. The CDR3 region has the DNA TGTGCCAGCAGCTGGGGGACAGCGGAGCGGGGCTACACCTTC.

The chain is built from TRBV7-6 and TRBJ2-3; 9 bases align to TRBD2. CDR3 length equals 14 residues. The V gene's germline CDR1 is SGHVS and CDR2 FNYEAQ. V shed 1 base and J 10 bases; nucleotides not matched to a gene: 6. The CDR3 here is CASSLDSGRSSQYF. The CDR3 DNA reads as TGTGCCAGCAGCTTAGATAGCGGGAGAAGCTCGCAGTATTTT.

This sequence joins TRBV7-2 and TRBJ1-5; no reliable D call. V lost 5 bases to trimming and J lost 4 bases, with 12 bases between them. The CDR3 sequence is 14 residues long. Germline V gene data show CDR1 as SGHTA and CDR2 as FQGNSA. The CDR3 spells CASSLLGKNQPQHF. The CDR3 nucleotides are TGTGCCAGCAGCCTACTGGGTAAGAATCAGCCCCAGCATTTT.

The V call is TRBV4-2, the J call TRBJ1-1; D call uncertain. With 4 bases removed from V and 3 bases from J, the gap between germline ends came to 9 bases. The germline gives CDR1 LGHNA, CDR2 YNFKEQ. This CDR3 is 13 amino acids long. CDR3 protein: CASSPGSYTEAFF. In nucleotides, the CDR3 is TGTGCCAGCAGCCCAGGTTCGTACACTGAAGCTTTCTTT.

This clonotype occurred once. A much larger clone lies a single base off, so this may be a read error. The chain combines TRBV6-5 with TRBJ2-1; 8 nucleotides match TRBD1. Germline CDR1 MNHEY, CDR2 SVGAGI. The length of the CDR3 is 12 residues. V shed 7 bases and J 6 bases; nucleotides not matched to a gene: 2. CDR3 nucleotides: TGTGCCAGCAAAGACAGGGGCAATGAGCAGTTCTTC. Residues: CASKDRGNEQFF.

At least ten counts were recorded for this clonotype. The DNA for the CDR3 is TGTGCCAGCAGTTTAGATACAAAGACCTTGGATAGCAATCAGCCCCAGCATTTT. It is translated as CASSLDTKTLDSNQPQHF. V gene TRBV12-3 or TRBV12-4 combines with J gene TRBJ1-5; D ambiguous. CDR3 size: 18 residues. V was clipped by 1 base and J by 0 bases, with 16 bases between them.

The J gene is TRBJ2-3, the V gene TRBV7-9; 13 bases line up with TRBD2. The trim removed 6 bases at V and 5 bases at J, leaving 2 bases unmatched. The V gene's germline CDR1 is SEHNR and CDR2 FQNEAQ (reference sequence). There are 14 residues in the CDR3. The CDR3 DNA sequence: TGTGCCAGCAGAAGACTAGCGGGAGGAGATACGCAGTATTTT. Protein sequence: CASRRLAGGDTQYF. Combining the CDR3 with reference TRBV7-9 and TRBJ2-3 gives the whole variable domain DTGVSQNPRHKITKRGQNVTFRCDPISEHNRLYWYRQTLGQGPEFLTYFQNEAQLEKSRLLSDRFSAERPKGSFSTLEIQRTEQGDSAMYLCASRRLAGGDTQYFGPGTRLTVL.

The V call is TRBV20-1, the J call TRBJ1-3; tentatively, D is TRBD1 (6 bases). In germline, CDR1 is DFQATT, CDR2 SNEGSKA (reference sequence). The CDR3 runs 11 residues. The V and J ends lost 5 bases and 15 bases respectively, with 17 bases between them. CDR3 sequence reads: CSAGPGQTQYF. The CDR3 DNA is TGCAGTGCTGGGCCAGGACAGACCCAATATTTT.

J is TRBJ1-1 and V is TRBV7-9, with D tentatively TRBD1 (5 bases). Trimming shortened V by 1 base and J by 5 bases, and 11 bases separated the two germline ends. Germline V gene sequence: CDR1 SEHNR, CDR2 FQNEAQ (reference sequence). This CDR3 has 14 residues. In DNA, the CDR3 is TGTGCCAGCAGCTTAGGGCAGGGTGAGACTGAAGCTTTCTTT. It yields the protein CASSLGQGETEAFF.

This clonotype was counted a few times. The chain joins TRBV5-1 to TRBJ2-1, with TRBD2 as a possible D gene (7 bases). The V gene's germline CDR1 is SGHRS and CDR2 YFSETQ. The CDR3 is 16 amino acids. Trimming pared 1 base from V and 0 bases from J, leaving 11 bases between. Written as DNA, the CDR3 is TGCGCCAGCAGCTTGATCGCGGGGGCCTCCTACAATGAGCAGTTCTTC. This gives the protein CASSLIAGASYNEQFF.

The chain uses TRBV6-1 and TRBJ2-7, with D possibly matching TRBD2 (6 bases). Germline lookup yields CDR1 MNHNS and CDR2 SASEGT. The ends were cut back, 8 bases at V and 3 bases at J, with 20 bases in the middle. This CDR3 comprises 15 residues. CDR3 bases: TGTGCCAGCGCTCCAGGAGGGCCCCTTAGCTACGAGCAGTACTTC. This encodes CASAPGGPLSYEQYF.

This clonotype was found a few times. The V and J genes are TRBV7-2 and TRBJ2-1, with 13 bases fitting TRBD2. Germline lookup yields CDR1 SGHTA and CDR2 FQGNSA. The CDR3 length is 13 residues. V was clipped by 5 bases and J by 15 bases; unmatched bases: 7. DNA for the CDR3: TGTGCCAGCAGCCCCCGGACTAGCGGGAGCCCGTTCTTC. Protein product: CASSPRTSGSPFF.

The chain's CDR3 is CASSPSRTPHTQYF. CDR3 nucleotide sequence: TGTGCCAGCAGCCCCAGCAGGACTCCTCATACGCAGTATTTT. V and J are TRBV7-8 and TRBJ2-3, with a possible D match to TRBD2 (5 bases). From germline, CDR1 is SGHVS and CDR2 FQNEAQ. CDR3 length: 14 amino acids. V lost 5 bases, J lost 7 bases, and 16 bases lay in between. Together with reference TRBV7-8 and TRBJ2-3, the CDR3 gives the full variable domain: GAGVSQSPRYKVAKRGQDVALRCDPISGHVSLFWYQQALGQGPEFLTYFQNEAQLDKSGLPSDRFFAERPEGSVSTLKIQRTQQEDSAVYLCASSPSRTPHTQYFGPGTRLTVL.

This clonotype has a count of ten or more. The CDR3 reads CASSRNTGRMGGELFF. The CDR3 DNA reads TGTGCCAGCAGCCGCAACACAGGGAGGATGGGCGGGGAGCTGTTTTTT. This sequence joins TRBV7-2 and TRBJ2-2, with D perhaps given as TRBD1 or TRBD2 (6 bases each). V dropped 5 bases and J dropped 7 bases, with 20 bases sitting between them. CDR3 size: 16 residues. Germline CDR1 SGHTA, CDR2 FQGNSA.

This clonotype was observed a handful of times. The gene calls are TRBV5-1 and TRBJ1-1; D is undetermined. The V and J ends lost 0 bases and 11 bases respectively, with 14 bases between them. The germline V gene encodes CDR1 SGHRS and CDR2 YFSETQ. The CDR3 covers 13 residues. In DNA form, the CDR3 reads TGCGCCAGCAGCTTGGATTCGGCGTACGAGGCTTTCTTT. It codes for CASSLDSAYEAFF.

This clonotype came up a few times. The chain uses TRBV20-1 and TRBJ2-7; D is uncertain. The CDR3 runs 14 residues. Germline lookup yields CDR1 DFQATT and CDR2 SNEGSKA (reference sequence). V was clipped by 0 bases and J by 4 bases, with 13 bases between them. CDR3 nucleotides: TGCAGTGCTAGAGATCGTCCTACCTATTACGAGCAGTACTTC. Residues: CSARDRPTYYEQYF.

This clonotype occurred many times. The genes are TRBV29-1 and TRBJ2-3, with 11 positions matching TRBD2. This CDR3 spans 15 amino acids. CDR1 is SQVTM, CDR2 ANQGSEA, per germline. J gave up 6 bases and V 2 bases, and 7 bases lay outside the gene matches. The CDR3 loop is CSVEILAGGWDTQYF. As DNA, the CDR3 is TGCAGCGTTGAAATTCTAGCGGGAGGATGGGATACGCAGTATTTT.